This TCR beta chain was profiled in a study of glioma-infiltrating T cells. Points from the study as a whole: Above-expected tissue-blood divergence occurred in all gliomas, most in low-grade ones.

J was trimmed by 0 bases and V by 6 bases; bases with no gene match: 3. Germline V gene sequence: CDR1 MDHEN, CDR2 SYDVKM. The CDR3 extends over 15 amino acids. Using RNA template, CDR3s of TCR alpha and beta were amplified with iRepertoire arm-PCR. TCRdb used MiXCR to reprocess the multiplex PCR reads, holding one entry per CDR3 protein. The profile shows roughly 350,000 distinct CDR3 sequences, 41% of them singletons. This clonotype came up many times. The target antigen is unknown. The receptor's source is a human donor with low-grade glioma or glioblastoma, undergoing nonglioma brain surgery, or in good health (not recorded which). J is TRBJ2-1 and V is TRBV28; 9 nucleotides align to TRBD2. The sample comprised glioma tissue, nonneoplastic brain tissue, or PBMCs (not recorded which). For the CDR3, the DNA is TGTGCCAGCAGCTTTAGCGGGAGCTCCTACAATGAGCAGTTCTTC. Protein: CASSFSGSSYNEQFF.